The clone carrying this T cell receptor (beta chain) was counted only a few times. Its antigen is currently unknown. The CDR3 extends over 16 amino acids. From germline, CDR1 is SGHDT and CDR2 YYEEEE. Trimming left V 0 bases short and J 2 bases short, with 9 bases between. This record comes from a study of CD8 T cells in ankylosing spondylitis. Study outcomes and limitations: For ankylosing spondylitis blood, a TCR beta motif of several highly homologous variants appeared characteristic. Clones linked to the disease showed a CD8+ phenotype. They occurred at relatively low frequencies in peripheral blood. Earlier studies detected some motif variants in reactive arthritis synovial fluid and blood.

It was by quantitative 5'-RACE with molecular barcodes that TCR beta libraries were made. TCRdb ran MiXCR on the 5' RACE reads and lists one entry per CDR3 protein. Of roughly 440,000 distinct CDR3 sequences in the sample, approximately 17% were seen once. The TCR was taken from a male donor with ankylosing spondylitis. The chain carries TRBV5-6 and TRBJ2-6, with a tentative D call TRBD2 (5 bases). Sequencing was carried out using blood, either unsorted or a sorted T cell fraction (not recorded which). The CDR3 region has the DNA TGTGCCAGCAGCTTGGGTTGGGGAGCTGGGGCCAACGTCCTGACTTTC. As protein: CASSLGWGAGANVLTF.